Listed below are T cell receptor beta chains from one sample, sequenced in a study of T cells after posttransplantation cyclophosphamide. Here immunoSEQ multiplex PCR was the method, and the copy in TCRdb shows in-frame clones only, minus some. The data hold 10,000 or so clones, with approximately 82% observed a single time. The starting material was PBMCs, obtained around 350 days after allogeneic stem cell transplant with calcineurin inhibitor and methotrexate. The receptors stem from a male patient between 25 and 40 years old who received an allogeneic stem cell transplant from an unrelated donor, was CMV-positive, and had acute GVHD only. A subset of T cells may come from the graft donor. Each CDR3 is given with its conserved first and last residue. A D gene is named only where the DNA matches it firmly. Only some rows state a clone size, as once, few, many or a class for expanded clones.

CDR3 length,J gene,V gene,clone size,D gene,CDR3 DNA,CDR3 protein
18,TRBJ2-1,TRBV9,.,TRBD2,TGTGCCAGCAGCCCCGGGACTAGCGGGACGAGCTCCTACAATGAGCAGTTCTTC,CASSPGTSGTSSYNEQFF
17,TRBJ2-3,TRBV7-9,.,TRBD2,TGTGCCAGCAGCTTACTGCTAGCGGGGGACTTCACAGATACGCAGTATTTT,CASSLLLAGDFTDTQYF
14,TRBJ1-1,TRBV9,once,.,TGTGCCAGCAGCGTAGGGAGGGCGAGCACTGAAGCTTTCTTT,CASSVGRASTEAFF
15,TRBJ2-7,TRBV7-2,.,TRBD1,TGTGCCAGCAGCCACGGACAGGGGGTCTCCTACGAGCAGTACTTC,CASSHGQGVSYEQYF
14,TRBJ1-5,TRBV10-3,few,.,TGTGCCATCAGTGATCAACAGGGTAATCAGCCCCAGCATTTT,CAISDQQGNQPQHF
14,TRBJ1-1,TRBV5-4,.,TRBD1,TGTGCCAGCAGCCTAGACAGGGCTAGCACTGAAGCTTTCTTT,CASSLDRASTEAFF
12,TRBJ1-3,TRBV29-1,.,.,TGCAGCGTACTTGCCCCTGGAAACACCATATATTTT,CSVLAPGNTIYF
13,TRBJ2-1,TRBV6-1,.,TRBD2,TGTGCCAGCGGACTAGCGGTATACAATGAGCAGTTCTTC,CASGLAVYNEQFF
15,TRBJ2-1,TRBV18,.,TRBD1,TGTGCCAGCTCACTAGGACAGGCTTCGCAGAATGAGCAGTTCTTC,CASSLGQASQNEQFF
14,TRBJ1-5,TRBV19,few,.,TGTGCCACCCAGGGGCGCGGAATCAACCAGCCCCAGCATTTT,CATQGRGINQPQHF
15,TRBJ1-1,TRBV6-4,.,.,TGTGCCAGCAGTGAAAATGGAGGGTTGGGGACTGAAGCTTTCTTT,CASSENGGLGTEAFF
14,TRBJ2-7,TRBV6-5,.,.,TGTGCCAGCAGCCTGACACCTCAGGCGTACGAGCAGTACTTC,CASSLTPQAYEQYF
13,TRBJ1-2,TRBV6-6,few,.,TGTGCCAGCAGTGGGGCTTCGGGCTATGGCTACACCTTC,CASSGASGYGYTF
15,TRBJ1-1,TRBV5-1,few,.,TGCGCCAGCAGCCACGATTCAGACACGAACACTGAAGCTTTCTTT,CASSHDSDTNTEAFF
14,TRBJ2-1,TRBV9,once,TRBD2,TGTGCCAGCACGCTAGCGGGAGGTTGTTGTGAGCAGTTCTTC,CASTLAGGCCEQFF
18,TRBJ1-5,TRBV15,.,.,TGTGCCACCAGCAGAGAGTCGTCGACAGCTTCAGGGAATCAGCCCCAGCATTTT,CATSRESSTASGNQPQHF
19,TRBJ2-5,TRBV27,.,TRBD2,TGTGCCAGCAGTTTTCTGTCAGTCAGCGGGAGAAGCTCTAGGGAGACCCAGTACTTC,CASSFLSVSGRSSRETQYF
17,TRBJ1-6,TRBV4-3,.,.,TGCGCCAGCAGCCAGCGGGACGGGAGCTCCTATAATTCACCCCTCCACTTT,CASSQRDGSSYNSPLHF
14,TRBJ2-7,TRBV6-5,.,TRBD1,TGTGCCAGCACCCCCGGGACAGGGAACTACGAGCAGTACTTC,CASTPGTGNYEQYF
13,TRBJ1-5,TRBV30,.,.,TGTGCCTGGAGTCGATACGAGAATCAGCCCCAGCATTTT,CAWSRYENQPQHF
14,TRBJ2-7,TRBV5-1,.,.,TGCGCCAGCAGGGAGGGGGCAGGGGTAGGCGAGCAGTACTTC,CASREGAGVGEQYF
16,TRBJ2-3,TRBV19,few,TRBD2,TGTGCCAGTAGTATCGGGAGCGGGGTCCCCACAGATACGCAGTATTTT,CASSIGSGVPTDTQYF
14,TRBJ1-1,TRBV11-3,.,.,TGTGCCAGCAGCTTAACGGACACAAACACTGAAGCTTTCTTT,CASSLTDTNTEAFF
14,TRBJ1-1,TRBV7-2,.,.,TGTGCCAGCAGCCGGCTCTGGGGGGGCACTGAAGCTTTCTTT,CASSRLWGGTEAFF
12,TRBJ2-7,TRBV6-1,.,TRBD2,TGTGCCAGCAGGGAAGGAGCGGGGTGGGAGTACTTC,CASREGAGWEYF
14,TRBJ2-7,TRBV7-2,.,.,TGTGCCAGCAGCTCGAACCTGCCTAATGGCGAGCAGTACTTC,CASSSNLPNGEQYF
14,TRBJ2-5,TRBV21-1,few,.,TGTGCCAGCAGCATGCGGGACAGGTCGGAGACCCAGTACTTC,CASSMRDRSETQYF
15,TRBJ2-2,TRBV2,.,.,TGTGCCAGCAAGATGACAGACCTAAACACCGGGGAGCTGTTTTTT,CASKMTDLNTGELFF
14,TRBJ1-1,TRBV7-2,.,.,TGTGCCAGCAGCTTAGCACAGAAGAACACTGAAGCTTTCTTT,CASSLAQKNTEAFF
13,TRBJ2-7,TRBV9,.,.,TGTGCCAGCAGCGTTGGCAACCCCTACGAGCAGTACTTC,CASSVGNPYEQYF
12,TRBJ2-1,TRBV30,.,TRBD2,TGTGCCTGGAGTATTACTAGCGGGAGGCAGTTCTTC,CAWSITSGRQFF
15,TRBJ2-7,TRBV5-4,.,.,TGTGCCAGCAGCTTGGGAGGGGGGGCCTGGTACGAGCAGTACTTC,CASSLGGGAWYEQYF
14,TRBJ2-7,TRBV7-2,once,TRBD2,TGTGCCAGCAGGTCCGGACTAGCGGGTGGAGAGCAGTACTTC,CASRSGLAGGEQYF
13,TRBJ1-5,TRBV10-2,.,.,TGCGCCAGCAGTGAGTCTAATAATCAGCCCCAGCATTTT,CASSESNNQPQHF
16,TRBJ2-1,TRBV9,.,TRBD2,TGTGCCAGCAGCCCCGGACTAGCGGGGGGTTGGAATGAGCAGTTCTTC,CASSPGLAGGWNEQFF
18,TRBJ2-1,TRBV6-1,.,.,TGTGCCAGCAGTGAAGCGCTTCGAGGATTCGGCCAGATAAATGAGCAGTTCTTC,CASSEALRGFGQINEQFF
15,TRBJ2-3,TRBV7-3,.,.,TGTGCCAGCAGCTTAAACGGAGGGAGTGGAGATACGCAGTATTTT,CASSLNGGSGDTQYF
16,TRBJ1-1,TRBV9,.,TRBD1,TGTGCCAGCAGCGGGGACTTGGGGACAGGCAACACTGAAGCTTTCTTT,CASSGDLGTGNTEAFF
15,TRBJ1-2,TRBV6-1,.,TRBD1,TGTGCCAGCAGTGACGGGACAGGGGGTTATTATGGCTACACCTTC,CASSDGTGGYYGYTF
15,TRBJ1-6,TRBV27,.,.,TGTGCCAGCAGTTTAATAGCCCAGGGGAATTCACCCCTCCACTTT,CASSLIAQGNSPLHF
13,TRBJ2-7,TRBV7-6,.,TRBD2,TGTGCCAGCACCCCTCTGGCGGGAGGTGAGCAGTACTTC,CASTPLAGGEQYF
18,TRBJ2-1,TRBV7-9,.,TRBD1,TGTGCCAGCAGCTTACCCCGGGAGGGGACAGGGGATTACAATGAGCAGTTCTTC,CASSLPREGTGDYNEQFF
14,TRBJ1-2,TRBV9,.,TRBD1,TGTGCCAGCAGCCCCGGGACAGGGGGCTATGGCTACACCTTC,CASSPGTGGYGYTF
11,TRBJ1-2,TRBV2,.,.,TGTGCCAGCAGTGAGGAGGGAGGCTACACCTTC,CASSEEGGYTF
10,TRBJ1-2,TRBV29-1,.,.,TGCAGCGTTGACGTAGATGGCTACACCTTC,CSVDVDGYTF
15,TRBJ1-3,TRBV11-2,.,.,TGTGCCAGCAGCCGGGGAGATAGGGAGCGAAACACCATATATTTT,CASSRGDRERNTIYF
14,TRBJ2-7,TRBV4-2,few,.,TGTGCCAGCAGCCAAGGCCTGGGCGCCTACGAGCAGTACTTC,CASSQGLGAYEQYF